This entry features one T cell receptor (beta chain) sequence. This record belongs to a study of blood T cell repertoires in COVID-19. Looking at the study overall: T cells, B-cell-depleted T cells, or PBMCs supplied cDNA or gDNA.

Sequencing used immunoSEQ multiplex PCR; TCRdb keeps in-frame clones, though not all of them. This table holds 150,000 or so clones, 84% found once. This clonotype was sampled from a woman in her forties or fifties in a cohort sampled during active or convalescent COVID-19. Material: peripheral blood.

The CDR3 loop reads CASSPSGTIYNQPQHF. CDR3 sequence (DNA): TGTGCCAGCAGTCCAAGCGGGACAATCTACAATCAGCCCCAGCATTTT. The chain combines TRBV27 with TRBJ1-5, with D tentatively TRBD1 (6 bases). V lost 5 bases and J lost 3, with 17 bases in between. CDR1 is MNHEY, CDR2 SMNVEV, per germline (reference sequence). The CDR3 length is 16 residues.